This TCR beta chain was retrieved from a study of T cell responses to AZD1222 COVID-19 vaccine. Generated by immunoSEQ multiplex PCR, the TCRdb table keeps only in-frame clones and is missing some. The sample carries tens of thousands of clones, roughly 89% recorded once. The CDR3 extends over 11 amino acids. With 3 bases removed from V and 9 bases from J, the gap between germline ends came to 9 bases. CDR1 is DFQATT and CDR2 is SNEGSKA in the germline V gene (reference sequence). The source of this sequence is an adult who received the AZD1222 COVID-19 vaccine. The V and J genes are TRBV20-1 and TRBJ2-1; no clear D. The sequences come from peripheral blood, collected 28 days after the second AZD1222 dose. In DNA, the CDR3 is TGCAGTGCTAGCTACGTGGGTGAGCAGTTCTTC. This translates into CSASYVGEQFF.